The 27 T cell receptor beta chains below were found in one sample sequenced in a study of breast tumors, draining lymph nodes, adjacent tissues. A single record per CDR3 protein comes from TCRdb applying MiXCR to the multiplex PCR reads. Here the sample spans some 66,000 distinct CDR3 sequences, approximately 62% being singletons. Sequencing was performed on breast tumor tissue. The receptor source for this set is a female donor with breast cancer. Some clones in this sample may be carry-over from other donors' samples.

The CDR3 region is CAISGRDRSFYGYTF. The CDR3 nucleotides read TGTGCCATCAGTGGACGGGACAGGAGTTTCTATGGCTACACCTTC. V and J are TRBV10-3 and TRBJ1-2; 8 bases are a match to TRBD1. Germline V gives CDR1 ENHRY, CDR2 SYGVKD. The junction had 8 bases not matched to a gene; V was cut back by 4 bases and J by 4 bases. The CDR3 contains 15 residues.

This clonotype was observed many times. V gene TRBV16 combines with J gene TRBJ2-7; 7 bases are shared with TRBD1. The CDR3 consists of 13 residues. Germline assignment: CDR1 KGHSY and CDR2 FQNENV. Trimming at V came to 4 bases and at J to 7 bases, leaving 7 bases not matched to a gene. The CDR3 coding sequence is TGTGCCAGCAGCCTCGACAGGGCGGGTGAGCAGTACTTC. It is translated as CASSLDRAGEQYF.

This clonotype has ten or more counts. This sequence joins TRBV5-4 and TRBJ2-7; TRBD1 matches at 9 bases. V lost 4 bases, J lost 0 bases, and 5 bases stayed unmatched. The CDR3 is made up of 15 amino acids. CDR1 SGHNT and CDR2 YYREEE come from the germline V gene (reference sequence). The CDR3 here is CASSPGTGLSYEQYF. CDR3 nucleotides: TGTGCCAGCAGCCCGGGGACAGGGCTCTCCTACGAGCAGTACTTC. Full variable domain (outside the CDR3, taken from reference TRBV5-4 and TRBJ2-7): ETGVTQSPTHLIKTRGQQVTLRCSSQSGHNTVSWYQQALGQGPQFIFQYYREEENGRGNFPPRFSGLQFPNYSSELNVNALELDDSALYLCASSPGTGLSYEQYFGPGTRLTVT.

There are many counts of this clonotype. The chain has TRBV6-1 and TRBJ2-3; 16 positions match TRBD2. In germline, CDR1 is MNHNS, CDR2 SASEGT. The V gene end was trimmed by 5 bases and the J gene end by 4 bases; junction bases not matched to a gene: 9. This CDR3 is 18 amino acids long. CDR3 sequence: CASSSPGLAGGPSDTQYF. In DNA, the CDR3 is TGTGCCAGCAGTTCCCCGGGACTAGCGGGAGGGCCCTCAGATACGCAGTATTTT.

This chain joins TRBV20-1 and TRBJ1-4; D perhaps matches TRBD1 (5 bases). V dropped 4 bases and J dropped 8 bases, with 14 bases sitting between them. CDR3 size: 13 residues. Germline V gives CDR1 DFQATT, CDR2 SNEGSKA (reference sequence). This CDR3 reads CSATSRDGEKLFF. The CDR3, as DNA: TGCAGTGCTACTTCCCGGGACGGCGAAAAACTGTTTTTT.

In regard to this clonotype: The DNA is left out, because the CDR3 cannot be placed on it with certainty; the CDR3 is given as TCRdb lists it. The V call is TRBV5-4, the J call TRBJ1-2; TRBD1 is the table's D call, not checked against the DNA. Germline CDR1 SGHNT, CDR2 YYREEE (reference sequence). Both ends counted, the CDR3 spans 21 residues. This CDR3 is CASSLAGTVTDTQYFGPGYTF.

In this sample, this clonotype turned up many times. The J gene is TRBJ2-7, the V gene TRBV12-3 or TRBV12-4, with 12 bases matching TRBD1. There are 15 residues in the CDR3. Trimming took 5 bases from V and 5 from J; bases not matched to a gene: 7. The CDR3: CASSLSGTGGDEQYF. In nucleotides, the CDR3 is TGTGCCAGCAGTCTGTCCGGGACAGGGGGCGACGAGCAGTACTTC.

This rearrangement joins TRBV19 to TRBJ1-2; possible D gene TRBD1, 6 bases. This CDR3 contains 14 residues. The ends were cut back, 7 bases at V and 1 base at J, with 13 bases in the middle. Per the germline V gene, CDR1 is LNHDA and CDR2 is SQIVND (reference sequence). The DNA of the CDR3 is TGTGCCAGTAACGCGGACAGCTATAACTATGGCTACACCTTC. Its translation is CASNADSYNYGYTF.

Concerning this clonotype: A much more abundant neighbour one base away suggests this may be a read error. The chain uses TRBV18 and TRBJ2-3; 9 nucleotides align to TRBD1. The germline gives CDR1 KGHSH, CDR2 LQKENI. The V and J ends lost 2 bases and 8 bases, in that order; junction bases with no gene match: 8. The CDR3 sequence is 15 residues long. DNA for the CDR3: TGTGCCAGCTCACCAGGGGCGGACAGGGGAGGTACGCAGTATTTT. This encodes CASSPGADRGGTQYF.

In its sample, this clonotype was seen many times. The V gene is TRBV7-8, the J gene TRBJ1-2; weak D call: TRBD1 (6 bases). Germline-derived CDR1 and CDR2 are SGHVS and FQNEAQ. There are 13 residues in the CDR3. V lost 1 base and J 4 bases, leaving 7 bases between the germline ends. The CDR3 DNA sequence: TGTGCCAGCAGCTTAGGGACAGTCTATGGCTACACCTTC. This sequence encodes CASSLGTVYGYTF. Filled out from reference TRBV7-8 and TRBJ1-2, the complete variable domain reads GAGVSQSPRYKVAKRGQDVALRCDPISGHVSLFWYQQALGQGPEFLTYFQNEAQLDKSGLPSDRFFAERPEGSVSTLKIQRTQQEDSAVYLCASSLGTVYGYTFGSGTRLTVV.

The J gene is TRBJ1-2, the V gene TRBV20-1; D may be TRBD1 (6 bases). The germline CDR1 and CDR2 sequences are DFQATT and SNEGSKA (reference sequence). V dropped 6 bases and J dropped 5 bases, with 16 bases sitting between them. The CDR3 extends over 13 amino acids. CDR3 sequence (DNA): TGCAGTGCCCCTCAGGGGTTTCAGTATGGCTACACCTTC. Its protein is CSAPQGFQYGYTF.

This clonotype was recorded many times. The chain combines TRBV6-5 with TRBJ2-2, with D perhaps TRBD2 (6 bases). The CDR3 is 15 residues long. The germline V and J ends were trimmed by 5 bases and 3 bases, with 13 bases remaining between them. CDR1 and CDR2 (germline): MNHEY, SVGAGI. The CDR3 DNA is TGTGCCAGCAGTCACGGGACTTCTTACACCGGGGAGCTGTTTTTT. Translated: CASSHGTSYTGELFF.

This chain links TRBV5-1 with TRBJ2-1, with 7 bases lining up with TRBD1. This CDR3 is built from 12 residues. In germline, CDR1 is SGHRS, CDR2 YFSETQ. V lost 8 bases and J lost 6; bases outside the gene matches: 5. CDR3 sequence (DNA): TGCGCCAGTAAACCAGGGGGCAATGAGCAGTTCTTC. Its translation is CASKPGGNEQFF.

The V call is TRBV7-8, the J call TRBJ2-7; D gene ambiguous. The V and J ends lost 5 bases and 5 bases respectively, with 19 bases between them. Per germline, CDR1 SGHVS and CDR2 FQNEAQ. The CDR3 consists of 15 residues. CDR3 in DNA: TGTGCCAGCAGCGCCCCGGGTGCTACGGCGGACGAGCAGTACTTC. This translates into CASSAPGATADEQYF.

This clonotype was counted a single time. This chain links TRBV7-9 with TRBJ2-7, with D perhaps being TRBD1 or TRBD2 (5 bases each). The germline V and J ends were trimmed by 1 base and 7 bases, with 20 bases remaining between them. The CDR3 spans 16 residues. Per the germline V gene, CDR1 is SEHNR and CDR2 is FQNEAQ (reference sequence). The CDR3 coding sequence is TGTGCCAGCAGCTTAGTGGGGGTCGGGGCCTTGGGAGAGCAGTACTTC. This sequence encodes CASSLVGVGALGEQYF.

This clonotype was seen ten or more times. The chain uses TRBV20-1 and TRBJ2-7; 9 bases are a match to TRBD1. With V trimmed by 3 bases and J by 6 bases, 9 bases remained unmatched. Germline V gene sequence: CDR1 DFQATT, CDR2 SNEGSKA (reference sequence). The CDR3 runs 14 residues. The CDR3 DNA follows: TGCAGTGCTAGGGATGACAGGGGGTATGGCGAGCAGTACTTC. Its translation: CSARDDRGYGEQYF.

This clonotype was detected only once. This sequence joins TRBV13 and TRBJ2-7, with D perhaps matching TRBD2 (5 bases). The CDR3 is 14 amino acids. Trimming removed 6 bases from V and 3 bases from J, with 15 bases in between. CDR1 is PRHDT and CDR2 is FYEKMQ in the germline V gene (reference sequence). For the CDR3, the DNA is TGTGCCAGCAGTCGACATCTAGGACTCTACGAGCAGTACTTC. Translating it yields CASSRHLGLYEQYF. The variable domain in full, with the rest retrieved from reference TRBV13 and TRBJ2-7, is AAGVIQSPRHLIKEKRETATLKCYPIPRHDTVYWYQQGPGQDPQFLISFYEKMQSDKGSIPDRFSAQQFSDYHSELNMSSLELGDSALYFCASSRHLGLYEQYFGPGTRLTVT.

This clonotype was recorded only once. This chain joins TRBV7-2 and TRBJ1-2, with D possibly TRBD1 on 5 matching bases. Trimming pared 4 bases from V and 0 bases from J, leaving 15 bases between. Germline V gene lookup returns CDR1 SGHTA and CDR2 FQGNSA. The CDR3 is 16 amino acids. The CDR3 coding sequence is TGTGCCAGCAGCTCCCGGGGGACGTTTTCTAACTATGGCTACACCTTC. This sequence encodes CASSSRGTFSNYGYTF.

This clonotype was counted many times. The rearrangement uses TRBV6-6 and TRBJ1-5, with a weak D call TRBD1 (5 bases). This CDR3 region has 14 residues. The V gene lost 6 bases and the J gene lost 3 bases, with 12 bases spanning the gap. Germline CDR1 is MNHNY and CDR2 is SVGAGI (reference sequence). CDR3 in DNA: TGTGCCAGCAGGTCGGTAGGGGACAATCAGCCCCAGCATTTT. This gives the protein CASRSVGDNQPQHF.

This chain uses TRBV2 with TRBJ2-1, with 8 bases aligning to TRBD1. This CDR3 is built from 15 residues. V was pared by 0 bases and J by 8 bases, with 6 bases of the junction left unmatched. Germline values: CDR1 SNHLY, CDR2 FYNNEI. Here the CDR3 reads CASSEAQGALDEQFF. The CDR3 nucleotides are TGTGCCAGCAGTGAAGCTCAGGGGGCATTGGATGAGCAGTTCTTC. The full variable domain, rest sourced from reference TRBV2 and TRBJ2-1, is EPEVTQTPSHQVTQMGQEVILRCVPISNHLYFYWYRQILGQKVEFLVSFYNNEISEKSEIFDDQFSVERPDGSNFTLKIRSTKLEDSAMYFCASSEAQGALDEQFFGPGTRLTVL.

This clonotype was counted between two and nine times. The J gene is TRBJ2-7, the V gene TRBV12-3 or TRBV12-4, with D maybe TRBD1 (6 bases). V dropped 3 bases and J dropped 5 bases, with 11 bases sitting between them. The CDR3 totals 13 residues. This chain's CDR3 is CASSFSAGDEQYF. The CDR3 DNA is TGTGCCAGCAGTTTTTCGGCAGGGGACGAGCAGTACTTC.

At least ten counts were recorded for this clonotype. V usage is TRBV9 and J usage is TRBJ1-3; D remains unclear. The CDR3 covers 15 residues. Per germline, CDR1 SGDLS and CDR2 YYNGEE. Trimming took off 3 bases at V and 0 bases at J, with 10 bases between the two ends. The CDR3 is CASSAQLNSGNTIYF. The DNA of the CDR3 is TGTGCCAGCAGCGCCCAACTTAACTCTGGAAACACCATATATTTT.

This clonotype was observed many times. A much larger clone differs from this one at a single base, so this may be a read error. J is TRBJ2-7 and V is TRBV12-3 or TRBV12-4; D may be TRBD1 (6 bases). The CDR3 sequence is 12 residues long. Deletions cut 3 bases from V and 3 bases from J, with 6 bases between. The CDR3 reads CASSFRGYEQYF. As DNA, the CDR3 is TGTGCCAGCAGTTTCAGGGGCTACGAGCAGTACTTC.

This clonotype was recorded at least ten times. The CDR3 sequence is CASSVAGETQYF. CDR3 DNA sequence: TGTGCCAGCAGCGTAGCTGGGGAGACCCAGTACTTC. The gene calls are TRBV9 and TRBJ2-5; D is unclear. Trimming removed 0 bases at V and 5 bases at J, with 5 bases between. Germline-derived CDR1 and CDR2 are SGDLS and YYNGEE. The CDR3 is 12 residues long.

The chain combines TRBV20-1 with TRBJ2-3; 10 nucleotides agree with TRBD2. Trimming cost V 6 bases and J 0 bases; bases outside gene matches: 9. The CDR3 is 16 amino acids. Germline CDR1 reads DFQATT; CDR2 reads SNEGSKA (reference sequence). In nucleotides, the CDR3 is TGCAGTGCAAGCTCTCGGACTAGCGGAAGCACAGATACGCAGTATTTT. Residues: CSASSRTSGSTDTQYF.

The gene calls are TRBV7-2 and TRBJ2-2, with D uncertain. This CDR3 contains 15 residues. The germline V gene encodes CDR1 SGHTA and CDR2 FQGNSA. V was clipped by 1 base and J by 1 base, with 7 bases between them. DNA for the CDR3: TGTGCCAGCAGCTTAGTCTCAGGGAACACCGGGGAGCTGTTTTTT. Its translation: CASSLVSGNTGELFF.

The chain recombines TRBV19 with TRBJ2-7, with 8 bases fitting TRBD1. V gave up 4 bases and J gave up 0 bases; unmatched junction bases: 8. CDR1 is LNHDA and CDR2 is SQIVND in the germline V gene (reference sequence). The CDR3 has 16 residues. Here the CDR3 DNA reads TGTGCCAGTAGTAAGGCGGGACAGGCGATCTCCTACGAGCAGTACTTC. Translation: CASSKAGQAISYEQYF.